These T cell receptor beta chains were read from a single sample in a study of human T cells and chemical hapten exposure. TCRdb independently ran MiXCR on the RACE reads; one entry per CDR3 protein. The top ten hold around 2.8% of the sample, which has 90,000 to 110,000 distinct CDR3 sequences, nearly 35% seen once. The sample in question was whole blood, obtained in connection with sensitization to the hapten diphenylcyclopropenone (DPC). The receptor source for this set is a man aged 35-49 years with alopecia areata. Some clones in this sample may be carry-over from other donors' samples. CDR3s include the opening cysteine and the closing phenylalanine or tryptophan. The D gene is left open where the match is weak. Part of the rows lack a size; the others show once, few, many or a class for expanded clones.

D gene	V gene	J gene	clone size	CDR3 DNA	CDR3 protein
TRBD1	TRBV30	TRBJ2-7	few	TGTGCCTGGAGTGTCGGGACAGCCTCCTACGAGCAGTACTTC	CAWSVGTASYEQYF
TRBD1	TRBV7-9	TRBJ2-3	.	TGTGCCAGCAGCTTAGAAGGGGGCGGGACAGATACGCAGTATTTT	CASSLEGGGTDTQYF
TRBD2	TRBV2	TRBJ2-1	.	TGTGCCAGCAGTGAATTTGTTGGCGGGAGCTCCTACAATGAGCAGTTCTTC	CASSEFVGGSSYNEQFF
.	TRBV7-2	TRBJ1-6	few	TGTGCCAGCAGCTTATTGGCAGGGTCGGGCTCACCCCTCCACTTT	CASSLLAGSGSPLHF
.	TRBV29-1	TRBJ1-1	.	TGCAGCGGCAAGGGGAGTGGGGAAACTGAAGCTTTCTTT	CSGKGSGETEAFF
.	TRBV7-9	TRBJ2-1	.	TGTGCCAGCAGCTTAGATCTGGGGCGCGGGGACTACAATGAGCAGTTCTTC	CASSLDLGRGDYNEQFF
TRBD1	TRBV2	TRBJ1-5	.	TGTGCCAGCAGTACGAGCCTACAGGGGGCCGGACAGCCCCAGCATTTT	CASSTSLQGAGQPQHF
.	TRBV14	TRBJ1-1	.	TGTGCCAGCAGCCAAGAACATATACTATACACTGAAGCTTTCTTT	CASSQEHILYTEAFF
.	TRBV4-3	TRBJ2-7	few	TGCGCCAGCAGCCAAGGGATCAGCGGCTACGAGCAGTACTTC	CASSQGISGYEQYF
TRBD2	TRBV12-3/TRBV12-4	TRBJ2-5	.	TGTGCCAGCAGATTAGCGGGAGGGCTAGGGACCCAGTACTTC	CASRLAGGLGTQYF
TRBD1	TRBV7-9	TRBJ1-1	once	TGTGCCAGCAGCTTAGGACAGGGGTCGGGACCTGAAGCTTTCTTT	CASSLGQGSGPEAFF
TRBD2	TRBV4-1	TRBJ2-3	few	TGCGCCAGCAGCCGACTAGCGAGCACAGATACGCAGTATTTT	CASSRLASTDTQYF
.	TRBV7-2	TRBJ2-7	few	TGTGCCAGCAGTTTGACCCCTCTAGGGACTTACGAGCAGTACTTC	CASSLTPLGTYEQYF
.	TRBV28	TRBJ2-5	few	TGTGCCAGCAGTTTAGGGCAGCTAGAGACCCAGTACTTC	CASSLGQLETQYF
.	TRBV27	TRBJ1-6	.	TGTGCCAGCAGTTTAGGCTCCGGGGCAGTGAATTCACCCCTCCACTTT	CASSLGSGAVNSPLHF
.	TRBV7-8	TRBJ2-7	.	TGTGCCAGCAGGTCGCCCGTGCAGGACGAGCAGTACTTC	CASRSPVQDEQYF
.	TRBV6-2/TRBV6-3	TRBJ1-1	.	TGTGCCAGCAGGGGCATGGGGGTCTCTGAAGCTTTCTTT	CASRGMGVSEAFF
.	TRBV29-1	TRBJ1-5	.	TGCAGCCCTCGGGGAGTTCAGCCCCAGCATTTT	CSPRGVQPQHF
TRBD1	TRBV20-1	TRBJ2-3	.	TGCAGTGCTAGTCAGCCAGGGGGCGGCACAGATACGCAGTATTTT	CSASQPGGGTDTQYF
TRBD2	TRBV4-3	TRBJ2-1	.	TGCGCCAGCAGCCAAGATTTCAGCGGTGGACTAGGGTCGGATGAGCAGTTCTTC	CASSQDFSGGLGSDEQFF
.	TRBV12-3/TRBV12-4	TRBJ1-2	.	TGTGCCAGCAGTTTACAGGCCTCTAACTATGGCTACACCTTC	CASSLQASNYGYTF
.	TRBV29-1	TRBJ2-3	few	TGCAGCGCCCCAGCGGGACAGGCTACAGATACGCAGTATTTT	CSAPAGQATDTQYF
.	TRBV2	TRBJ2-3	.	TGTGCCAGCAATATGGGACTTCCCACAGATACGCAGTATTTT	CASNMGLPTDTQYF
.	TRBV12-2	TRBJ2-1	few	TGTGCAAGTCGCTTACGGGGCCCTCTCGGCAATGAGCAGTTCTTC	CASRLRGPLGNEQFF
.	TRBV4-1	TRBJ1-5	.	TGCGCCAGCAGCCCCCAGTTCATAGGCAATCAGCCCCAGCATTTT	CASSPQFIGNQPQHF
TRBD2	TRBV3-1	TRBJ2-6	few	TGTGCCAGCAGCCAGAGGACTAGCGGGACCGGGGCCAACGTCCTGACTTTC	CASSQRTSGTGANVLTF
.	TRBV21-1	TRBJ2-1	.	TGTGCCAGCCCAGACAGGGGATTCTCCTACAATGAGCAGTTCTTC	CASPDRGFSYNEQFF
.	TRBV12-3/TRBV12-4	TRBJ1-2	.	TGTGCCAGCAGGGCAGGGGACATCTATGGCTACACCTTC	CASRAGDIYGYTF
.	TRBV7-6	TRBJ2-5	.	TGTGCCAGCAGCCTAAACAGCTTCCAAGAGACCCAGTACTTC	CASSLNSFQETQYF
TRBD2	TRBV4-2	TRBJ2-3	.	TGTGCCAGCAGCCAAGAACTAGCGAGCACAGATACGCAGTATTTT	CASSQELASTDTQYF
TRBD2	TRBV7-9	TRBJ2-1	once	TGTGCCAGCAGCTTACCTCCTAGGATAGCGGGAAATAGCAATGAGCAGTTCTTC	CASSLPPRIAGNSNEQFF
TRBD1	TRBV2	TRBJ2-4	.	TGTGCCAGGGGACAGGGCCTGGGCATTCAGTACTTC	CARGQGLGIQYF
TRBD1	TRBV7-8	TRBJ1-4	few	TGTGCCAGCAGCTCGACAGGGTCGGGTGAAAAACTGTTTTTT	CASSSTGSGEKLFF
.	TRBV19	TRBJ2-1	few	TGTGCCAGTAGTATAGATCCCCGAAGAGACAATGAGCAGTTCTTC	CASSIDPRRDNEQFF
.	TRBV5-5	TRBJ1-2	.	TGTGCCAGCAGCGGGGGGTCACAGGGCTATGGCTACACCTTC	CASSGGSQGYGYTF
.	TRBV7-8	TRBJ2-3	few	TGTGCCAGCAGCTTAGCGTTAGGTAGCACAGATACGCAGTATTTT	CASSLALGSTDTQYF
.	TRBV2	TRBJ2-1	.	TGTGCCAGCAGTGCTCGCTACAATCCTGAGCAGTTCTTC	CASSARYNPEQFF
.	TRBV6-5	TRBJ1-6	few	TGTGCCAGCAGTACGACGCAGGATTCACCCCTCCACTTT	CASSTTQDSPLHF
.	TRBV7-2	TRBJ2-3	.	TGTGCCAGCAGCCCACCCGGACGGAAACAGTATTTT	CASSPPGRKQYF
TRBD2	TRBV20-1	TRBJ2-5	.	TGCAGTGCTATGGCTAGCGGGAGGCCTGAGACCCAGTACTTC	CSAMASGRPETQYF
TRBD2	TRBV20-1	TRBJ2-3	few	TGCAGTGCTAGTAGGACTAGCGGGAGTTTCACAGATACGCAGTATTTT	CSASRTSGSFTDTQYF
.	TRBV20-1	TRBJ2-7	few	TGCAGTGCTAGTGGTCCCCCCGGCAAGCGGGCCTACGAGCAGTACTTC	CSASGPPGKRAYEQYF
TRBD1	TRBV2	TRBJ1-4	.	TGTGCCAGCACCAGGGACAGGGGCAATAATGAAAAACTGTTTTTT	CASTRDRGNNEKLFF
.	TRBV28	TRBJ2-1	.	TGTGCCAGCAGTTTTACTACTTACTACAATGAGCAGTTCTTC	CASSFTTYYNEQFF
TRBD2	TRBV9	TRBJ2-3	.	TGTGCCAGCAGCGCTAGCGGGAGTCAACGCACAGATACGCAGTATTTT	CASSASGSQRTDTQYF
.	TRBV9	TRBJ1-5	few	TGTGCCAGCAGCGTGACAGGTAGCAATCAGCCCCAGCATTTT	CASSVTGSNQPQHF
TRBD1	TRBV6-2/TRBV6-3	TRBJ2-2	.	TGTGCCAGCAGACCCCTAGGACAGGGACACGTCACCGGGGAGCTGTTTTTT	CASRPLGQGHVTGELFF
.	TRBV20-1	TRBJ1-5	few	TGCAGTGCGGGCGACAGGTCACATCAGCCCCAGCATTTT	CSAGDRSHQPQHF
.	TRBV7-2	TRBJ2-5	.	TGTGCCAGCAGCTCCCTCGGGGGACGGGCTCCCCGGGGGACCCAGTACTTC	CASSSLGGRAPRGTQYF
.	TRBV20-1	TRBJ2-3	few	TGCAGTGCTAGCCAGCGGAAGAGCACAGATACGCAGTATTTT	CSASQRKSTDTQYF
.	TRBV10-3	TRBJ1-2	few	TGTGCCATCAGGGCCGGGGTGGATTGGGAGAACTATGGCTACACCTTC	CAIRAGVDWENYGYTF
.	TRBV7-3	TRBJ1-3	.	TGTGCCAGCAGCCCCAATGTTGGGTCTGGAAACACCATATATTTT	CASSPNVGSGNTIYF
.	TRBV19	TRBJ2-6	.	TGTGCCAGTACCAGGGGCTGGGACTCTGGGGCCAACGTCCTGACTTTC	CASTRGWDSGANVLTF
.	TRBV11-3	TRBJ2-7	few	TGTGCCAGCAGCTTAGGAACTGCTCCACTCCCGCCCTACGAGCAGTACTTC	CASSLGTAPLPPYEQYF